These 26 T cell receptor beta chains share one sample of origin, sequenced in a study of T-cell memory formation after mild COVID-19. TCRdb called the 5' RACE reads again in MiXCR, with one record for every CDR3 protein. The repertoire has more than 300,000 distinct CDR3 sequences, roughly 13% of them found once; the top ten carry 22%. Input material: PBMCs or a T cell subset sorted from them (not recorded which). Receptors originate from a man aged 18 to 29 who had mild COVID-19 (a few samples of this study predate the infection). Cell type and time point are not known.

This clonotype was found once. This chain joins TRBV12-3 or TRBV12-4 and TRBJ2-7; D may be TRBD1 (5 bases). This CDR3 has 13 residues. Deletions cut 6 bases from V and 1 base from J, with 10 bases between. The CDR3 nucleotides read TGTGCCAGCAGGCCGACAGCTTCCTACGAGCAGTACTTC. Encoded protein: CASRPTASYEQYF.

DNA of the CDR3: TGCGCCAGCAGTGCCAACAGGGTTTACGAGCAGTACTTC. Translated: CASSANRVYEQYF. The chain is built from TRBV10-1 and TRBJ2-7, with D perhaps matching TRBD1 (6 bases). Germline V gene data show CDR1 as WNHNN and CDR2 as SYGVQD (reference sequence). The CDR3 is 13 residues long. V lost 4 bases, J lost 4 bases, and 11 bases lay in between.

The chain recombines TRBV12-3 or TRBV12-4 with TRBJ2-7; 10 nucleotides agree with TRBD2. The CDR3 spans 19 residues. V trimming: 0 bases; J trimming: 4 bases; junction bases outside the gene matches: 15. The CDR3 DNA sequence: TGTGCCAGCAGTTTAGCGCTGGGTAGCGGGGGGCTGGGACTTTACGAGCAGTACGTC. Translated: CASSLALGSGGLGLYEQYV.

The chain couples TRBV6-2 or TRBV6-3 to TRBJ2-2; 10 nucleotides match TRBD1. Trimming took 3 bases from V and 7 from J; bases not matched to a gene: 11. The germline CDR1 and CDR2 sequences are MNHEY and SVGEGT. This CDR3 contains 17 residues. The CDR3 spells CASSYNAGTGAGGELFF. The CDR3, as DNA: TGTGCCAGCAGTTATAACGCCGGGACAGGGGCAGGCGGGGAGCTGTTTTTT.

The chain couples TRBV4-2 to TRBJ2-3; a possible D gene is TRBD1 (6 bases). Germline values: CDR1 LGHNA, CDR2 YNFKEQ. The CDR3 is made up of 17 amino acids. Trimming stripped 0 bases from V and 0 bases from J, with 13 bases between. CDR3 sequence: CASSQDRWGPSTDTQYF. The CDR3 bases are TGTGCCAGCAGCCAAGATCGCTGGGGGCCCAGCACAGATACGCAGTATTTT.

This clonotype was detected only a few times. This chain uses TRBV20-1 with TRBJ1-2, with D possibly being TRBD1 (6 bases). The CDR3 covers 12 residues. CDR1 DFQATT and CDR2 SNEGSKA come from the germline V gene (reference sequence). With 8 bases removed from V and 3 bases from J, the gap between germline ends came to 13 bases. CDR3 loop: CSTGRTDYGYTF. The CDR3, as DNA: TGCAGTACGGGACGGACAGACTATGGCTACACCTTC.

The rearrangement uses TRBV20-1 and TRBJ2-7, with D hard to call. The germline V gene has CDR1 DFQATT and CDR2 SNEGSKA (reference sequence). V lost 1 base and J 2 bases, leaving 9 bases between the germline ends. The CDR3 is 13 amino acids. The CDR3 bases are TGCAGTGCTAGAGGCGGACCGACCTACGAGCAGTACTTC. Translation: CSARGGPTYEQYF.

The gene calls are TRBV7-8 and TRBJ2-1; the D is unclear. The ends were cut back, 8 bases at V and 4 bases at J, with 15 bases in the middle. Germline V gene lookup returns CDR1 SGHVS and CDR2 FQNEAQ. The CDR3 consists of 14 residues. The CDR3 DNA reads as TGTGCCAGCGCTTGGTCGAACGGTTACAATGAGCAGTTCTTC. It codes for CASAWSNGYNEQFF.

The chain combines TRBV9 with TRBJ2-5, with TRBD2 matching over 8 bases. The junction had 6 bases not matched to a gene; V was cut back by 4 bases and J by 7 bases. Germline loops: CDR1 SGDLS, CDR2 YYNGEE. CDR3 size: 13 residues. The CDR3 sequence: CASSSGGAGTQYF. CDR3 nucleotides: TGTGCCAGCAGCAGCGGGGGCGCCGGGACCCAGTACTTC.

This clonotype was found a few times. This CDR3 is CASSLGGSDTQYF. The CDR3 DNA reads as TGTGCCAGCAGTTTAGGGGGGTCAGATACGCAGTATTTT. The chain recombines TRBV12-3 or TRBV12-4 with TRBJ2-3; TRBD1 or TRBD2 may be the D gene (5 bases each). V lost 1 base, J lost 4 bases, and 6 bases lay in between. This CDR3 spans 13 amino acids.

There are many counts of this clonotype. The rearrangement uses TRBV2 and TRBJ2-2; 7 bases line up with TRBD1. Unmatched junction bases numbered 11, after V lost 8 bases and J lost 5 bases. The CDR3 has 15 amino acids. Germline V gene lookup returns CDR1 SNHLY and CDR2 FYNNEI. The CDR3 is CASQGDSAFTGELFF. CDR3 sequence (DNA): TGTGCCAGCCAGGGGGACAGTGCCTTTACCGGGGAGCTGTTTTTT.

A remark on this clonotype: This sequence may be a read error, since a much larger clone differs from it by one base. This rearrangement joins TRBV24-1 to TRBJ1-1; D is ambiguous. The CDR3 runs 13 residues. The V and J ends lost 5 bases and 5 bases respectively, with 11 bases between them. The germline CDR1 and CDR2 sequences are KGHDR and SFDVKD. The DNA of the CDR3 is TGTGCCACCAGTGCGATGAGAGGGACTGAAGCTTTCTTT. Translation: CATSAMRGTEAFF.

This chain joins TRBV28 and TRBJ1-6; 7 nucleotides line up with TRBD1. With 3 bases clipped from V and 4 bases from J, the junction kept 3 bases outside the gene matches. Looked up from germline, CDR1 is MDHEN and CDR2 is SYDVKM. The CDR3 consists of 15 residues. Written as DNA, the CDR3 is TGTGCCAGCAGTTTTCAGGACAGGTATAATTCACCCCTCCACTTT. Its protein product is CASSFQDRYNSPLHF.

This clonotype was seen a few times. The genes are TRBV13 and TRBJ2-1; 12 nucleotides line up with TRBD2. Germline loops: CDR1 PRHDT, CDR2 FYEKMQ (reference sequence). The CDR3 length is 14 residues. V lost 5 bases to trimming and J lost 4 bases; unmatched junction nucleotides: 0. The DNA for the CDR3 is TGTGCCAGCAGCACTAGCGGGGGGTACAATGAGCAGTTCTTC. Translated: CASSTSGGYNEQFF.

This clonotype was seen just once. A much larger clone is a single base away; this may be a read error. The chain joins TRBV6-5 to TRBJ1-1; 7 bases line up with TRBD1. This CDR3 comprises 16 residues. Germline CDR1 MNHEY, CDR2 SVGAGI. V shed 0 bases and J 5 bases; nucleotides not matched to a gene: 9. This CDR3 is CASSYSVGGQGTEAFF. DNA of the CDR3: TGTGCCAGCAGTTACTCGGTAGGGGGCCAGGGAACTGAAGCTTTCTTT.

The gene calls are TRBV6-1 and TRBJ1-1; D unresolved. The V end lost 1 base, the J end lost 11 bases, and 14 bases lay between the germline ends. The CDR3 spans 13 residues. Germline CDR1 is MNHNS and CDR2 is SASEGT. The CDR3 DNA is TGTGCCAGCAGTGAAGAAACCCGAAGCAGTGCTTTCTTT. It is translated as CASSEETRSSAFF.

The chain is built from TRBV20-1 and TRBJ2-5; TRBD1 is a possible D gene (7 bases). V gave up 2 bases and J gave up 2 bases, with 12 bases separating them. The CDR3 consists of 14 residues. Germline CDR1 reads DFQATT; CDR2 reads SNEGSKA (reference sequence). The CDR3 sequence is CSARQAGGQETQYF. DNA of the CDR3: TGCAGTGCTAGACAGGCAGGGGGGCAAGAGACCCAGTACTTC.

This clonotype was observed a few times. CDR3 protein: CASSFGQATWTKGYTF. The CDR3 DNA reads TGCGCCAGCAGCTTCGGCCAAGCGACCTGGACAAAGGGCTACACCTTC. The chain has TRBV5-1 and TRBJ1-2; D may be TRBD1 (5 bases). This CDR3 has 16 amino acids. Trimming removed 2 bases at V and 8 bases at J, with 22 bases between. The germline V gene has CDR1 SGHRS and CDR2 YFSETQ.

The chain is built from TRBV5-1 and TRBJ1-1; D remains ambiguous. This CDR3 is built from 14 residues. Trimming took 4 bases from V and 5 from J, leaving 15 bases between them. Germline CDR1 SGHRS, CDR2 YFSETQ. In DNA form, the CDR3 reads TGCGCCAGCAGCCTCCCCGGGATGGCGACTGAAGCTTTCTTT. Its translation: CASSLPGMATEAFF.

This clonotype was recorded many times. Here the CDR3 DNA reads TGTGCCAGCAGTTTCCAGGGGGCGGCCGGGGAGCTGTTTTTT. Translated: CASSFQGAAGELFF. V and J are TRBV12-3 or TRBV12-4 and TRBJ2-2; 8 bases are shared with TRBD1. The CDR3 has 14 amino acids. Germline trimming cut 3 bases from V and 6 bases from J; bases unmatched to any gene: 3.

This clonotype was observed a handful of times. The CDR3 nucleotides are TGCAGCGTTGAATGGGCCAGCAATCAGCCCCAGCATTTT. Translation: CSVEWASNQPQHF. The V and J genes are TRBV29-1 and TRBJ1-5; D is ambiguous. Per the germline V gene, CDR1 is SQVTM and CDR2 is ANQGSEA. Trimming took 2 bases from V and 1 from J, leaving 6 bases between them. The CDR3 runs to 13 residues.

The V call is TRBV4-2, the J call TRBJ2-6; 8 nucleotides line up with TRBD2. Germline-derived CDR1 and CDR2 are LGHNA and YNFKEQ. Germline trimming cut 4 bases from V and 2 bases from J; bases unmatched to any gene: 16. CDR3 length: 20 residues. In DNA form, the CDR3 reads TGTGCCAGCAGCCTGTTAGGTGGCGGGGGGTTAGCGGCTGGGGCCAACGTCCTGACTTTC. The encoded protein is CASSLLGGGGLAAGANVLTF.

The V gene is TRBV11-2, the J gene TRBJ2-3, with 12 bases that match TRBD2. From germline, CDR1 is SGHAT and CDR2 FQNNGV. The CDR3 sequence is 18 residues long. After removal of 0 bases from V and 1 base from J, the junction contained 5 bases not matched to a gene. The CDR3 DNA sequence: TGTGCCAGCAGCTTAGATTCCAGGACTAGCGGGGGCACAGATACGCAGTATTTT. Translated, it gives CASSLDSRTSGGTDTQYF.

In this sample, this clonotype turned up a few times. The chain has TRBV5-1 and TRBJ1-1; no firm D call. Germline CDR1 is SGHRS and CDR2 is YFSETQ. The CDR3 runs to 13 residues. Trimming took 6 bases from V and 1 from J, leaving 10 bases between them. In nucleotides, the CDR3 is TGCGCCAGCAAAGGGCTCCGGAACACTGAAGCTTTCTTT. This translates into CASKGLRNTEAFF.

The rearrangement uses TRBV6-5 and TRBJ1-1, with D perhaps TRBD1 (5 bases). The germline V gene encodes CDR1 MNHEY and CDR2 SVGAGI. The CDR3 runs to 15 residues. Trimming removed 4 bases from V and 0 bases from J, with 12 bases in between. The CDR3 DNA sequence: TGTGCCAGCAGTTTGAAGGGGCGACTGAACACTGAAGCTTTCTTT. It codes for CASSLKGRLNTEAFF.

The chain recombines TRBV6-5 with TRBJ1-4; TRBD1 might be the D (6 bases). Germline CDR1 reads MNHEY; CDR2 reads SVGAGI. There are 20 residues in the CDR3. The ends were cut back, 6 bases at V and 0 bases at J, with 26 bases in the middle. The CDR3 coding sequence is TGTGCCAGCAGCCCATATTTCATGGACAGATCCTCAACAACTAATGAAAAACTGTTTTTT. Amino acids: CASSPYFMDRSSTTNEKLFF.